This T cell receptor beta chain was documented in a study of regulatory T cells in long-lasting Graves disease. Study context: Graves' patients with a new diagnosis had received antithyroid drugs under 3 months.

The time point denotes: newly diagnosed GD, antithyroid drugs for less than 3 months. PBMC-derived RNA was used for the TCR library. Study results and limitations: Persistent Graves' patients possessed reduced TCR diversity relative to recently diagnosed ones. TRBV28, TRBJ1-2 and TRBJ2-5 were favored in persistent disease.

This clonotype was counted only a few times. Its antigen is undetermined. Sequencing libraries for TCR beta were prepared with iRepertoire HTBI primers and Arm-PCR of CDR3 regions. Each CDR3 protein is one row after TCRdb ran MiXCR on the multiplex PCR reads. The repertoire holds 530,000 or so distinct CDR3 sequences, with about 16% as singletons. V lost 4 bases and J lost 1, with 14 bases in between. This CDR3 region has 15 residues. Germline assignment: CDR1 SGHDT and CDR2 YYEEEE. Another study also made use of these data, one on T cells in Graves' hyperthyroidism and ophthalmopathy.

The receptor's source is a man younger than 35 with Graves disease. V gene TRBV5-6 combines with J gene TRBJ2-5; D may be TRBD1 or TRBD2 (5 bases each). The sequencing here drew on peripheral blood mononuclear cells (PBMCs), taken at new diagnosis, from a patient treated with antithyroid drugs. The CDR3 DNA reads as TGTGCCAGCAGCACATACCGGGACGGCCAAGAGACCCAGTACTTC. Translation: CASSTYRDGQETQYF. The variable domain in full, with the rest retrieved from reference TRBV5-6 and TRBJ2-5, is DAGVTQSPTHLIKTRGQQVTLRCSPKSGHDTVSWYQQALGQGPQFIFQYYEEEERQRGNFPDRFSGHQFPNYSSELNVNALLLGDSALYLCASSTYRDGQETQYFGPGTRLLVL.